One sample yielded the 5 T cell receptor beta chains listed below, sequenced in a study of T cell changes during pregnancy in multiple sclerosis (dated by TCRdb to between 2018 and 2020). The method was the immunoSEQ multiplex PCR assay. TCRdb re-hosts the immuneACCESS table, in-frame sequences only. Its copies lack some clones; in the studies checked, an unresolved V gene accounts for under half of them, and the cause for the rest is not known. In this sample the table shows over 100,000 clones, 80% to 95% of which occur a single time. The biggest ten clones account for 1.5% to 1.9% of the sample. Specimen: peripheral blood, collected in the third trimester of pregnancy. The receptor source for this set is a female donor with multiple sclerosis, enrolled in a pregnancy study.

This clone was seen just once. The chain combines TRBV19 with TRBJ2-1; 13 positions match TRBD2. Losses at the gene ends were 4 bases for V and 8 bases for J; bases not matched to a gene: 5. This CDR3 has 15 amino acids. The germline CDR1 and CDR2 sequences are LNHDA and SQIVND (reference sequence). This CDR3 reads CASSKTSGRAYEQFF. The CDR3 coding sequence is TGTGCCAGTAGTAAAACTAGCGGGAGGGCCTATGAGCAGTTCTTC.

CDR3 protein: CASSFFKGANGELFF. In DNA form, the CDR3 reads TGTGCCAGCAGCTTTTTTAAGGGGGCAAACGGGGAGCTGTTTTTT. The chain links TRBV7-9 to TRBJ2-2, with 7 bases lining up with TRBD1. The CDR3 contains 15 residues. The ends lost 3 bases at V and 7 bases at J; junction bases unmatched: 8. CDR1 and CDR2 from the germline V gene are SEHNR and FQNEAQ (reference sequence).

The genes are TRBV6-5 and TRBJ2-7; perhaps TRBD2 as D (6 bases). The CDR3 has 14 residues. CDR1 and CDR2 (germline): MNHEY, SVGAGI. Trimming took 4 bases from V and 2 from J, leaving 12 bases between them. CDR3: CASSSSGRTYEQYF. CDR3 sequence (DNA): TGTGCCAGCAGTTCAAGCGGGCGAACCTACGAGCAGTACTTC.

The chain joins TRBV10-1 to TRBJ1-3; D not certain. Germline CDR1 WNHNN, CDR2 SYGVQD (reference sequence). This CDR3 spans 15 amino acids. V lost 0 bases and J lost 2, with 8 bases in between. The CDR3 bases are TGCGCCAGCAGTGAGTCCGTCGGGGCTGGAAACACCATATATTTT. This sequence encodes CASSESVGAGNTIYF.

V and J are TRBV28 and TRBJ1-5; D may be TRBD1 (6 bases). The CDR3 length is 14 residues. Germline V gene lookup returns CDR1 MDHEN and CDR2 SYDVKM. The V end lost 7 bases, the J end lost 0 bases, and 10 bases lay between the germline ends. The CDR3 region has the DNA TGTGCCAGCATAGGGGGTGATAGCAATCAGCCCCAGCATTTT. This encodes CASIGGDSNQPQHF.